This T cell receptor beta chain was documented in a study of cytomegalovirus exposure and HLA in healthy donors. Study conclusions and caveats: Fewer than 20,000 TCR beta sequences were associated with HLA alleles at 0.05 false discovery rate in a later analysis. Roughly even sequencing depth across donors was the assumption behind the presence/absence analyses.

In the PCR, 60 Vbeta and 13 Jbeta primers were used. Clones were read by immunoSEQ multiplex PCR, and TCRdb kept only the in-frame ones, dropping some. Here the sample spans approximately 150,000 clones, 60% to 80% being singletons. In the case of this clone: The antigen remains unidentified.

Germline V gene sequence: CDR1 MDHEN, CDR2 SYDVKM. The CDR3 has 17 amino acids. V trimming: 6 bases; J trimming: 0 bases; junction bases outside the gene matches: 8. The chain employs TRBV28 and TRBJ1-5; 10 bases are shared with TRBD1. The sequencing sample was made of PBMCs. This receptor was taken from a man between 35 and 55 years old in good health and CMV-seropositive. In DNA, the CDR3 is TGTGCCAGCAGGGACCGGGACAGGGGTTATAGCAATCAGCCCCAGCATTTT. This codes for CASRDRDRGYSNQPQHF.